This T cell receptor (beta chain) was identified in a study of cytomegalovirus exposure and HLA in healthy donors. Study-level background: There were fewer than 130 million unique TCR beta sequences, drawn from 150 million to 200 million T cells, in an earlier analysis. Study-level findings and limits: Later analysis indicated greater clonal expansion among HLA-associated TCR beta chains than among equally common other chains. An analysis done earlier found most TCR beta V segments productive about 87% or about 30% of the time.

About this clone itself: Its target is unknown.

It was with 60 Vbeta and 13 Jbeta primers that the PCR ran. Generated by immunoSEQ multiplex PCR, the TCRdb table keeps only in-frame clones and is missing some. The sample records over 85,000 clones, over 60% being singletons. At sampling all donors were nominally healthy, likely with unrecorded immune exposures. The sample consisted of PBMCs. This TCR was sampled from a woman aged 60-75 years in good health and CMV-seropositive.

The chain's CDR3 is CASSYGQINEQFF. CDR3 nucleotide sequence: TGTGCCAGCAGTTATGGGCAGATCAATGAGCAGTTCTTC. The rearrangement links TRBV6-5 to TRBJ2-1; D gene unclear. The CDR3 consists of 13 residues. V gave up 3 bases and J gave up 6 bases, with 9 bases separating them. Germline lookup yields CDR1 MNHEY and CDR2 SVGAGI.